The 20 T cell receptor beta chains presented below share a single source sample, sequenced in a study of blood T cell repertoires in COVID-19. The repertoire was sequenced with immunoSEQ multiplex PCR; TCRdb's copy has only in-frame clones and lacks some. Here the sample spans about 140,000 clones, roughly 80% being singletons. The specimen sequenced was peripheral blood. The source is a woman older than 75 in a cohort sampled during active or convalescent COVID-19.

The chain joins TRBV19 to TRBJ2-1, with 8 nucleotides matching TRBD1. After removal of 2 bases from V and 9 bases from J, the junction contained 9 bases not matched to a gene. The germline gives CDR1 LNHDA, CDR2 SQIVND (reference sequence). The CDR3 is 15 residues long. Written as DNA, the CDR3 is TGTGCCAGTAGTATAACGCAGGGGGCAGTTAGTGAGCAGTTCTTC. It translates to CASSITQGAVSEQFF.

The chain employs TRBV4-1 and TRBJ1-2; 7 nucleotides line up with TRBD1. CDR1 MGHRA and CDR2 YSYEKL come from the germline V gene. The CDR3 is 15 residues long. With 1 base clipped from V and 7 bases from J, the junction kept 9 bases outside the gene matches. This CDR3 reads CASSQVGTVDGGYTF. The CDR3 region has the DNA TGCGCCAGCAGCCAAGTCGGGACAGTGGACGGTGGCTACACCTTC.

Comments on this clone: The junction shows a germline mismatch at one end, possibly a read error. V gene TRBV11-2 combines with J gene TRBJ2-7; D may be TRBD1 (6 bases). The CDR3 covers 12 residues. Germline assignment: CDR1 SGHAT and CDR2 FQNNGV. The CDR3 DNA follows: TGTGCCAGCAGCGAATACTACGGGACAAGGGACTTC. As protein: CASSEYYGTRDF.

This clone has just one count. V and J are TRBV7-9 and TRBJ1-4, with D hard to call. Germline values: CDR1 SEHNR, CDR2 FQNEAQ (reference sequence). The V end was cut by 5 bases, the J end by 8 bases, with 12 bases between. This CDR3 region has 13 residues. The CDR3 coding sequence is TGTGCCAGCAGCCCTCCGGCGGGGGAAAAACTGTTTTTT. Translation: CASSPPAGEKLFF.

This clone was detected a few times. The V gene is TRBV5-4, the J gene TRBJ2-1, with 9 bases matching TRBD1. V was pared by 1 base and J by 7 bases, with 9 bases of the junction left unmatched. This CDR3 has 16 residues. Germline CDR1 reads SGHNT; CDR2 reads YYREEE (reference sequence). DNA for the CDR3: TGTGCCAGCAGCTTGTCGCGACAGGGGGGGACAAATGAGCAGTTCTTC. This gives the protein CASSLSRQGGTNEQFF.

V is TRBV19 and J is TRBJ2-3; D unclear. Germline CDR1 is LNHDA and CDR2 is SQIVND (reference sequence). This CDR3 contains 14 residues. Deletions cut 2 bases from V and 1 base from J, with 7 bases between. In DNA form, the CDR3 reads TGTGCCAGTAGTATACGCCGGGGCACAGATACGCAGTATTTT. Translation: CASSIRRGTDTQYF. The full variable domain, in which reference TRBV19 and TRBJ2-3 provide the parts outside the CDR3, is DGGITQSPKYLFRKEGQNVTLSCEQNLNHDAMYWYRQDPGQGLRLIYYSQIVNDFQKGDIAEGYSVSREKKESFPLTVTSAQKNPTAFYLCASSIRRGTDTQYFGPGTRLTVL.

V gene TRBV6-1 combines with J gene TRBJ1-2, with no clear D. The CDR3 covers 14 residues. The V end lost 1 base, the J end lost 4 bases, and 10 bases lay between the germline ends. Germline V gives CDR1 MNHNS, CDR2 SASEGT. CDR3 DNA sequence: TGTGCCAGCAGTGAAGAGAGCAGGATCTATGGCTACACCTTC. Protein product: CASSEESRIYGYTF.

This chain uses TRBV2 with TRBJ1-6, with a possible D match to TRBD1 (5 bases). The V gene's germline CDR1 is SNHLY and CDR2 FYNNEI. CDR3 length: 14 amino acids. V was trimmed by 6 bases and J by 10 bases, leaving 16 bases between them. The CDR3, as DNA: TGTGCCAGCAGAGTAGGCACAGGTAACTCACCCCTCCACTTT. Translation gives CASRVGTGNSPLHF.

This rearrangement joins TRBV11-2 to TRBJ2-1, with a possible D match to TRBD2 (6 bases). CDR1 is SGHAT, CDR2 FQNNGV, per germline. Trimming took off 4 bases at V and 2 bases at J, with 9 bases between the two ends. The CDR3 extends over 14 amino acids. The CDR3 DNA is TGTGCCAGCAGCTCCTGGGGGGCCTACAATGAGCAGTTCTTC. This encodes CASSSWGAYNEQFF.

V usage is TRBV19 and J usage is TRBJ2-2; D remains ambiguous. Looked up from germline, CDR1 is LNHDA and CDR2 is SQIVND (reference sequence). V lost 5 bases and J 3 bases, leaving 4 bases between the germline ends. The CDR3 is 12 amino acids. The CDR3 loop reads CASSLYTGELFF. The CDR3 bases are TGTGCCAGTAGTCTATACACCGGGGAGCTGTTTTTT.

The rearrangement joins TRBV7-2 to TRBJ2-7; possible D gene TRBD2, 6 bases. The V gene's germline CDR1 is SGHTA and CDR2 FQGNSA. V was clipped by 6 bases and J by 2 bases, with 14 bases between them. The CDR3 runs to 14 residues. CDR3 protein: CASSPVAGPYEQYF. DNA of the CDR3: TGTGCCAGCAGTCCAGTCGCGGGGCCCTACGAGCAGTACTTC.

This clone was seen once. The V gene is TRBV14, the J gene TRBJ2-5, with 7 positions matching TRBD2. V was clipped by 0 bases and J by 5 bases; unmatched bases: 9. Germline V gene sequence: CDR1 SGHDN, CDR2 FVKESK. The CDR3 spans 16 residues. CDR3 in DNA: TGTGCCAGCAGCCAAGATGTGCGACTAGCTGGGGAGACCCAGTACTTC. As protein: CASSQDVRLAGETQYF.

The chain has TRBV3-1 (or the pseudogene TRBV3-2) and TRBJ2-3, with a tentative D call TRBD1 (6 bases). CDR1 and CDR2 from the germline V gene are LGHDT and YNNKEL (reference sequence). Trimming stripped 4 bases from V and 6 bases from J, with 17 bases between. The CDR3 sequence is 15 residues long. Here the CDR3 DNA reads TGTGCCAGCAGCCCACCCGGGACACCCCGGGATACGCAGTATTTT. Translating gives CASSPPGTPRDTQYF.

This chain uses TRBV7-9 with TRBJ2-7; D might be TRBD1 (8 bases). CDR1 SEHNR and CDR2 FQNEAQ come from the germline V gene (reference sequence). The CDR3 is 14 amino acids. Trimming cost V 6 bases and J 2 bases, with 14 bases left between them. The CDR3 is CASSRTGGAYEQYV. For the CDR3, the DNA is TGTGCCAGCAGTCGAACAGGGGGGGCCTACGAGCAGTACGTC.

This chain joins TRBV7-9 and TRBJ1-4, with 9 bases that match TRBD1. V dropped 4 bases and J dropped 3; count of bases not matched to a gene: 6. This CDR3 has 16 residues. Germline values: CDR1 SEHNR, CDR2 FQNEAQ (reference sequence). Here the CDR3 DNA reads TGTGCCAGCAGCTACCGGGACAGGGATTCTAATGAAAAACTGTTTTTT. Translation: CASSYRDRDSNEKLFF.

The V gene is TRBV5-1, the J gene TRBJ2-1, with a weak D call TRBD1 (5 bases). Germline CDR1 and CDR2: SGHRS and YFSETQ. V lost 4 bases and J lost 0, with 8 bases in between. This CDR3 contains 14 residues. CDR3 DNA: TGCGCCAGCAGCCCAGGGTTCTCCTACAATGAGCAGTTCTTC. This sequence encodes CASSPGFSYNEQFF. Full variable domain (rest looked up from reference TRBV5-1 and TRBJ2-1): KAGVTQTPRYLIKTRGQQVTLSCSPISGHRSVSWYQQTPGQGLQFLFEYFSETQRNKGNFPGRFSGRQFSNSRSEMNVSTLELGDSALYLCASSPGFSYNEQFFGPGTRLTVL.

The chain uses TRBV27 and TRBJ1-6, with D possibly TRBD1 on 6 matching bases. V dropped 2 bases and J dropped 8 bases, with 13 bases sitting between them. The CDR3 has 15 residues. The germline gives CDR1 MNHEY, CDR2 SMNVEV (reference sequence). The CDR3 spells CASSLDRPQHSPLHF. The CDR3 DNA reads as TGTGCCAGCAGTTTAGACAGGCCCCAGCATTCACCCCTCCACTTT.

This clone was picked up one time. This chain uses TRBV5-1 with TRBJ1-2; TRBD1 aligns across 7 bases. This CDR3 spans 15 amino acids. Germline CDR1 reads SGHRS; CDR2 reads YFSETQ. Trimming took 0 bases from V and 7 from J; bases not matched to a gene: 9. The CDR3 is CASSLGDRAVLGYTF. As DNA, the CDR3 is TGCGCCAGCAGCTTGGGAGACAGGGCGGTACTTGGCTACACCTTC.

This clone showed up just once. The chain employs TRBV6-2 or TRBV6-3 and TRBJ2-1, with 7 bases fitting TRBD1. Germline V gives CDR1 MNHEY, CDR2 SVGEGT. V lost 1 base to trimming and J lost 5 bases; unmatched junction nucleotides: 2. CDR3 length: 14 amino acids. CDR3 nucleotides: TGTGCCAGCAGTTACTTCGGGACAGACAATGAGCAGTTCTTC. This gives the protein CASSYFGTDNEQFF.

In its sample, this clone was seen once. This chain connects TRBV10-3 to TRBJ1-6, with 7 bases lining up with TRBD1. This CDR3 is built from 16 residues. V gave up 0 bases and J gave up 8 bases; unmatched junction bases: 7. Germline V CDR1 and CDR2: ENHRY, SYGVKD. CDR3 protein: CAISESWIGQDSPLHF. The CDR3 DNA reads as TGTGCCATCAGTGAGTCGTGGATTGGACAGGATTCACCCCTCCACTTT.